The 26 T cell receptor beta chains presented below share a single source sample, sequenced in a study of patients and donors after allogeneic stem cell transplantation. TCRdb re-analysed the RT-PCR reads in MiXCR, keeping a single row per CDR3 protein. The sample comprises about a million distinct CDR3 sequences, more than 15% of which are singletons, and around 6% rests with the top ten. The sample comprised blood, either unsorted or a sorted T cell fraction (not recorded which). Every receptor here comes from a human donor who was either an allogeneic HSCT recipient or a stem cell or donor lymphocyte infusion donor (not recorded which). It is not recorded whose cells these are; they may come from a transplant donor.

This clonotype was observed a few times. V gene TRBV11-2 combines with J gene TRBJ2-5; 7 nucleotides match TRBD1. The CDR3 runs to 15 residues. V was clipped by 5 bases and J by 4 bases; unmatched bases: 10. The germline CDR1 and CDR2 sequences are SGHAT and FQNNGV. The DNA of the CDR3 is TGTGCCAGCAGCCCCGAGGGGGCGGTGCGAGAGACCCAGTACTTC. Encoded protein: CASSPEGAVRETQYF.

J is TRBJ2-3 and V is TRBV12-3 or TRBV12-4; TRBD2 aligns across 11 bases. Losses at the gene ends were 8 bases for V and 2 bases for J; bases not matched to a gene: 6. CDR3 size: 15 residues. CDR3 region: CASGWTSGPTDTQYF. Here the CDR3 DNA reads TGTGCCAGCGGTTGGACTAGCGGGCCCACAGATACGCAGTATTTT.

This clonotype was recorded a few times. The chain combines TRBV7-2 with TRBJ1-2; weak D call: TRBD1 (5 bases). The V end was cut by 2 bases, the J end by 7 bases, with 11 bases between. The V gene's germline CDR1 is SGHTA and CDR2 FQGNSA. The CDR3 loop spans 13 amino acids. The chain's CDR3 is CASSLWGSRGYTF. CDR3 nucleotides: TGTGCCAGCAGCTTATGGGGGTCCCGTGGCTACACCTTC.

This clonotype was counted between two and nine times. The gene calls are TRBV6-1 and TRBJ2-1, with 7 bases identical to TRBD1. Germline CDR1 reads MNHNS; CDR2 reads SASEGT. The CDR3 totals 12 residues. J lost 10 bases, V lost 4 bases, and 4 bases had no gene match. CDR3 region: CASSARQGEQFF. In DNA form, the CDR3 reads TGTGCCAGCAGTGCACGACAGGGAGAGCAGTTCTTC.

The CDR3 region is CSARDPSGSSEQYF. The CDR3 nucleotides read TGCAGTGCTAGAGATCCTAGCGGGAGCTCGGAGCAGTATTTT. The rearrangement uses TRBV20-1 and TRBJ2-3, with 10 positions matching TRBD2. CDR3 length equals 14 residues. The V segment lost 0 bases and the J segment 11 bases; nucleotides outside the gene matches: 8. Germline lookup yields CDR1 DFQATT and CDR2 SNEGSKA (reference sequence).

V and J are TRBV6-1 and TRBJ2-1; D is possibly TRBD2 (6 bases). Trimming took off 2 bases at V and 9 bases at J, with 11 bases between the two ends. Germline CDR1 MNHNS, CDR2 SASEGT. The CDR3 is 13 amino acids. CDR3 loop: CASSERRDGEQFF. The CDR3 bases are TGTGCCAGCAGTGAAAGGAGGGACGGTGAGCAGTTCTTC.

This clonotype was found many times. The chain has TRBV7-2 and TRBJ2-3, with 7 bases aligning to TRBD2. This CDR3 is built from 15 residues. Germline CDR1 SGHTA, CDR2 FQGNSA. V was clipped by 1 base and J by 1 base; unmatched bases: 2. The DNA of the CDR3 is TGTGCCAGCAGCTTAGTTGGGGGGGGCACAGATACGCAGTATTTT. It specifies CASSLVGGGTDTQYF.

This chain links TRBV4-3 with TRBJ2-7, with 8 nucleotides matching TRBD1. The CDR3 is 18 residues long. CDR1 LGHNA and CDR2 YSLEER come from the germline V gene. The ends lost 3 bases at V and 0 bases at J; junction bases unmatched: 13. This CDR3 reads CASSQMTGEWATSYEQYF. The CDR3 nucleotides read TGCGCCAGCAGCCAGATGACAGGGGAGTGGGCCACCTCCTACGAGCAGTACTTC.

This sequence joins TRBV25-1 and TRBJ1-2; D gene ambiguous. V lost 5 bases, J lost 11 bases, and 12 bases lay in between. Germline V gene data show CDR1 as MGHDK and CDR2 as SYGVNS. This CDR3 is 11 amino acids long. This CDR3 reads CASSLNVWYTF. CDR3 DNA: TGTGCCAGCAGTCTGAACGTATGGTACACCTTC.

This chain links TRBV4-3 with TRBJ1-2, with D maybe TRBD1 (5 bases). The CDR3 loop spans 14 amino acids. Trimming took 4 bases from V and 8 from J, leaving 17 bases between them. The germline V gene encodes CDR1 LGHNA and CDR2 YSLEER. The CDR3 region has the DNA TGCGCCAGCAGCCGGGCGGGACGGGGGACGGGCTACACCTTC. This encodes CASSRAGRGTGYTF.

The genes are TRBV5-6 and TRBJ2-7, with 10 bases identical to TRBD1. With 1 base clipped from V and 5 bases from J, the junction kept 15 bases outside the gene matches. CDR1 is SGHDT, CDR2 YYEEEE, per germline. The CDR3 contains 18 residues. CDR3 coding DNA: TGTGCCAGCAGCTTGTATTGGTCGGACGGGACAGGGGTAAACGAGCAGTACTTC. This codes for CASSLYWSDGTGVNEQYF.

This chain joins TRBV7-9 and TRBJ1-1; D is undetermined. Trimming took 0 bases from V and 1 from J, leaving 12 bases between them. Germline V CDR1 and CDR2: SEHNR, FQNEAQ (reference sequence). CDR3 length: 16 amino acids. The CDR3 is CASSLAVFRRNTEAFF. As DNA, the CDR3 is TGTGCCAGCAGCTTAGCAGTTTTTAGGAGGAACACTGAAGCTTTCTTT.

The CDR3 DNA is TGCGCCAGCAGCTTGGGCGGGGACAGGGTCCAAGAGACCCAGTACTTC. This gives the protein CASSLGGDRVQETQYF. This chain links TRBV5-1 with TRBJ2-5; 9 bases match TRBD1. Per germline, CDR1 SGHRS and CDR2 YFSETQ. The V segment lost 0 bases and the J segment 1 base; nucleotides outside the gene matches: 4. The CDR3 contains 16 residues.

V and J are TRBV20-1 and TRBJ2-3, with 10 bases fitting TRBD2. Germline CDR1 reads DFQATT; CDR2 reads SNEGSKA (reference sequence). Trimming removed 2 bases from V and 3 bases from J; junction bases left unmatched: 11. CDR3 length equals 17 residues. CDR3 DNA: TGCAGTGCTAGATTAGCGGGAGGCACAAGACTTACAGATACGCAGTATTTT. Translating it yields CSARLAGGTRLTDTQYF.

This clonotype was recorded at least ten times. The chain employs TRBV5-1 and TRBJ2-2, with 7 nucleotides matching TRBD1. CDR3 size: 15 residues. The V gene end was trimmed by 6 bases and the J gene end by 0 bases; junction bases not matched to a gene: 5. Looked up from germline, CDR1 is SGHRS and CDR2 is YFSETQ. DNA for the CDR3: TGCGCCAGCACGGATCAGGGGGCGAACACCGGGGAGCTGTTTTTT. Its protein is CASTDQGANTGELFF.

This clonotype was detected a few times. This chain joins TRBV25-1 and TRBJ1-2, with D possibly TRBD1 on 5 matching bases. Deletions cut 6 bases from V and 0 bases from J, with 20 bases between. Germline V gene data show CDR1 as MGHDK and CDR2 as SYGVNS. The CDR3 contains 17 residues. CDR3 in DNA: TGTGCCAGCAGCGGGCCAGGGAGGGTTCGAGCTAACTATGGCTACACCTTC. Amino acids: CASSGPGRVRANYGYTF.

This clonotype has more than one count but fewer than ten. The chain has TRBV7-8 and TRBJ2-2; D is possibly TRBD1 (6 bases). This CDR3 region has 15 residues. The germline V gene has CDR1 SGHVS and CDR2 FQNEAQ. V gave up 3 bases and J gave up 2 bases, with 10 bases separating them. The CDR3 region is CASSFGTFNTGELFF. DNA of the CDR3: TGTGCCAGCAGCTTCGGGACATTCAACACCGGGGAGCTGTTTTTT.

The chain links TRBV3-1 to TRBJ2-7, with D tentatively TRBD1 or TRBD2 (5 bases each). Trimming pared 3 bases from V and 4 bases from J, leaving 13 bases between. The CDR3 contains 14 residues. The germline CDR1 and CDR2 sequences are LGHDT and YNNKEL (reference sequence). This CDR3 reads CASSHQGRDYEQYF. The CDR3 bases are TGTGCCAGCAGCCACCAGGGACGGGATTACGAGCAGTACTTC.

The chain has TRBV3-1 and TRBJ1-2; D uncertain. Germline loops: CDR1 LGHDT, CDR2 YNNKEL (reference sequence). The V end lost 1 base, the J end lost 2 bases, and 8 bases lay between the germline ends. The CDR3 runs to 14 residues. The CDR3 coding sequence is TGTGCCAGCAGCCAAGGGGCGGACAACTATGGCTACACCTTC. Encoded protein: CASSQGADNYGYTF. The full variable domain, completed using reference TRBV3-1 and TRBJ1-2, is DTAVSQTPKYLVTQMGNDKSIKCEQNLGHDTMYWYKQDSKKFLKIMFSYNNKELIINETVPNRFSPKSPDKAHLNLHINSLELGDSAVYFCASSQGADNYGYTFGSGTRLTVV.

The rearrangement joins TRBV9 to TRBJ1-5; D gene unclear. The germline V gene has CDR1 SGDLS and CDR2 YYNGEE. The CDR3 sequence is 14 residues long. V lost 0 bases and J lost 7, with 11 bases in between. The CDR3 DNA follows: TGTGCCAGCAGCGTAGAACCCTTGGGGCAGCCCCAGCATTTT. It yields the protein CASSVEPLGQPQHF. Full variable domain (rest looked up from reference TRBV9 and TRBJ1-5): DSGVTQTPKHLITATGQRVTLRCSPRSGDLSVYWYQQSLDQGLQFLIQYYNGEERAKGNILERFSAQQFPDLHSELNLSSLELGDSALYFCASSVEPLGQPQHFGDGTRLSIL.

V usage is TRBV28 and J usage is TRBJ1-4; a weak D match, TRBD1 (6 bases). V lost 5 bases, J lost 7 bases, and 17 bases lay in between. CDR1 is MDHEN, CDR2 SYDVKM, per germline. The CDR3 length is 15 residues. The CDR3: CASSQNREGGEKLFF. CDR3 bases: TGTGCCAGCAGTCAGAACAGGGAGGGAGGTGAAAAACTGTTTTTT. Full variable domain (missing parts from reference TRBV28 and TRBJ1-4): DVKVTQSSRYLVKRTGEKVFLECVQDMDHENMFWYRQDPGLGLRLIYFSYDVKMKEKGDIPEGYSVSREKKERFSLILESASTNQTSMYLCASSQNREGGEKLFFGSGTQLSVL.

The V gene is TRBV6-1, the J gene TRBJ1-1, with 7 bases that match TRBD1. The CDR3 totals 14 residues. The germline gives CDR1 MNHNS, CDR2 SASEGT. Trimming removed 6 bases from V and 11 bases from J; junction bases left unmatched: 15. CDR3 amino acids: CASRRQGSPGSAFF. CDR3 coding DNA: TGTGCCAGCAGGCGACAGGGTAGCCCGGGGAGCGCTTTCTTT.

The chain carries TRBV2 and TRBJ2-3; D unresolved. The V gene lost 4 bases and the J gene lost 3 bases, with 11 bases spanning the gap. Per the germline V gene, CDR1 is SNHLY and CDR2 is FYNNEI. The CDR3 runs 14 residues. This chain's CDR3 is CASSGASDTDTQYF. The CDR3 nucleotides read TGTGCCAGCAGTGGAGCGTCGGATACAGATACGCAGTATTTT.

The chain combines TRBV20-1 with TRBJ2-1; TRBD2 agrees at 7 bases. The ends lost 5 bases at V and 4 bases at J; junction bases unmatched: 5. CDR1 and CDR2 from the germline V gene are DFQATT and SNEGSKA (reference sequence). The CDR3 has 13 amino acids. The CDR3 here is CSARGLGYNEQFF. The DNA for the CDR3 is TGCAGTGCTCGCGGACTAGGGTACAATGAGCAGTTCTTC.

This clonotype was found many times. The rearrangement joins TRBV29-1 to TRBJ2-2, with 11 bases fitting TRBD1. Germline CDR1 SQVTM, CDR2 ANQGSEA. V trimming: 7 bases; J trimming: 4 bases; junction bases outside the gene matches: 5. The CDR3 runs to 14 residues. This CDR3 is CSAGQGAGTGELFF. The CDR3 nucleotides are TGCAGCGCCGGACAGGGGGCGGGCACCGGGGAGCTGTTTTTT.

This rearrangement joins TRBV27 to TRBJ1-4; 8 bases align to TRBD1. Per the germline V gene, CDR1 is MNHEY and CDR2 is SMNVEV (reference sequence). This CDR3 region has 17 residues. Trimming removed 6 bases from V and 6 bases from J; junction bases left unmatched: 15. The CDR3 is CASSFAGTGAADEKLFF. CDR3 coding DNA: TGTGCCAGCAGCTTTGCCGGGACAGGAGCGGCCGATGAAAAACTGTTTTTT.